One sample yielded the 22 T cell receptor beta chains listed below, sequenced in a study of patients and donors after allogeneic stem cell transplantation. One entry per CDR3 protein results from TCRdb running MiXCR on the RT-PCR reads. The table records more than 850,000 distinct CDR3 sequences, approximately 19% of them present only once. The sequencing sample was made of blood, either unsorted or a sorted T cell fraction (not recorded which). The receptor set was obtained from a human donor who was either an allogeneic HSCT recipient or a stem cell or donor lymphocyte infusion donor (not recorded which). It is not recorded whose cells these are; they may come from a transplant donor.

The V and J genes are TRBV6-5 and TRBJ1-6, with 7 bases identical to TRBD1. Looked up from germline, CDR1 is MNHEY and CDR2 is SVGAGI. Unmatched junction bases numbered 4, after V lost 2 bases and J lost 0 bases. CDR3 length: 17 amino acids. CDR3 DNA sequence: TGTGCCAGCAGTTACGGGACAGCGTTCTCCTATAATTCACCCCTCCACTTT. Translating it yields CASSYGTAFSYNSPLHF.

This clonotype was detected a few times. The rearrangement joins TRBV6-5 to TRBJ2-6; D uncertain. Germline CDR1 MNHEY, CDR2 SVGAGI. V gave up 0 bases and J gave up 4 bases, with 13 bases separating them. The CDR3 totals 17 residues. The CDR3 coding sequence is TGTGCCAGCAGTTACTCGGGTTTGGGTTCCGGGGCCAACGTCCTGACTTTC. This sequence encodes CASSYSGLGSGANVLTF.

The chain uses TRBV2 and TRBJ1-4, with TRBD1 matching 7 bases. V was pared by 6 bases and J by 8 bases, with 6 bases of the junction left unmatched. Germline CDR1 SNHLY, CDR2 FYNNEI. The CDR3 runs 13 residues. The CDR3 reads CASRDRLGEKLFF. The CDR3 bases are TGTGCCAGCAGGGACAGGTTGGGGGAAAAACTGTTTTTT. Looking up the rest from reference TRBV2 and TRBJ1-4 gives the full variable domain: EPEVTQTPSHQVTQMGQEVILRCVPISNHLYFYWYRQILGQKVEFLVSFYNNEISEKSEIFDDQFSVERPDGSNFTLKIRSTKLEDSAMYFCASRDRLGEKLFFGSGTQLSVL.

This clonotype was counted a few times. V is TRBV9 and J is TRBJ2-7, with 7 bases matching TRBD1. The CDR3 contains 14 residues. V shed 2 bases and J 9 bases; nucleotides not matched to a gene: 11. The germline gives CDR1 SGDLS, CDR2 YYNGEE. The CDR3 bases are TGTGCCAGCAGCGTGGCCGGGACAGACTTTGCGCAGTACTTC. Translated, it gives CASSVAGTDFAQYF.

The chain couples TRBV6-2 or TRBV6-3 to TRBJ2-1; 7 bases align to TRBD2. The junction had 4 bases not matched to a gene; V was cut back by 5 bases and J by 6 bases. The CDR3 consists of 13 residues. Germline V gives CDR1 MNHEY, CDR2 SVGEGT. The CDR3, as DNA: TGTGCCAGCAGTACATCTAGCGGCAATGAGCAGTTCTTC. It specifies CASSTSSGNEQFF.

This clonotype was counted between two and nine times. This chain joins TRBV7-9 and TRBJ2-3, with TRBD2 matching over 11 bases. The CDR3 is 16 amino acids. The ends lost 5 bases at V and 2 bases at J; junction bases unmatched: 6. Germline lookup yields CDR1 SEHNR and CDR2 FQNEAQ (reference sequence). The CDR3: CASSPGTSGTTDTQYF. The CDR3 DNA follows: TGTGCCAGCAGCCCTGGGACTAGCGGAACCACAGATACGCAGTATTTT.

This clonotype has more than one count but fewer than ten. The rearrangement uses TRBV25-1 and TRBJ1-1; weak D call: TRBD1 (5 bases). Germline loops: CDR1 MGHDK, CDR2 SYGVNS. The CDR3 runs to 14 residues. V lost 4 bases and J 11 bases, leaving 20 bases between the germline ends. The CDR3 region has the DNA TGTGCCAGCAGTGGGGGCGCAGGAAATCGACGGGCTTTCTTT. Residues: CASSGGAGNRRAFF. The variable domain in full, completed from reference TRBV25-1 and TRBJ1-1, reads EADIYQTPRYLVIGTGKKITLECSQTMGHDKMYWYQQDPGMELHLIHYSYGVNSTEKGDLSSESTVSRIRTEHFPLTLESARPSHTSQYLCASSGGAGNRRAFFGQGTRLTVV.

V is TRBV5-1 and J is TRBJ1-1; D not resolved. Germline V gives CDR1 SGHRS, CDR2 YFSETQ. V gave up 4 bases and J gave up 1 base, with 14 bases separating them. This CDR3 is 15 amino acids long. In DNA form, the CDR3 reads TGCGCCAGCAGCCCGGAGGTCAATTGGAACACTGAAGCTTTCTTT. It encodes CASSPEVNWNTEAFF.

This clonotype came up a few times. This chain links TRBV5-1 with TRBJ2-1; 8 positions match TRBD1. CDR3 length equals 15 residues. J lost 4 bases, V lost 4 bases, and 7 bases had no gene match. Looked up from germline, CDR1 is SGHRS and CDR2 is YFSETQ. This CDR3 reads CASSMTGEAYNEQFF. The CDR3 region has the DNA TGCGCCAGCAGCATGACAGGGGAGGCTTACAATGAGCAGTTCTTC.

This clonotype came up many times. The DNA for the CDR3 is TGTGCCAGCAGTCGGCTGGACTCCTACAATGAGCAGTTCTTC. This codes for CASSRLDSYNEQFF. The chain has TRBV12-3 or TRBV12-4 and TRBJ2-1; D remains ambiguous. This CDR3 has 14 amino acids. Trimming left V 5 bases short and J 0 bases short, with 8 bases between.

The chain uses TRBV5-1 and TRBJ2-3, with a tentative D call TRBD1 (6 bases). V was trimmed by 0 bases and J by 4 bases, leaving 12 bases between them. The germline gives CDR1 SGHRS, CDR2 YFSETQ. CDR3 length: 15 residues. The DNA for the CDR3 is TGCGCCAGCAGCTTGGACAGGGCTAACTCAGATACGCAGTATTTT. Translation: CASSLDRANSDTQYF.

The chain links TRBV7-8 to TRBJ2-4; weak D call: TRBD1 (6 bases). Germline CDR1 reads SGHVS; CDR2 reads FQNEAQ. This CDR3 is built from 15 residues. Trimming took off 3 bases at V and 7 bases at J, with 16 bases between the two ends. This chain's CDR3 is CASSLGRERGNIQYF. The CDR3 nucleotides are TGTGCCAGCAGCTTGGGCCGAGAAAGGGGGAACATTCAGTACTTC.

The chain recombines TRBV24-1 with TRBJ1-2; D perhaps matches TRBD1 (6 bases). From germline, CDR1 is KGHDR and CDR2 SFDVKD. The CDR3 has 16 amino acids. V shed 4 bases and J shed 4 bases, with 18 bases lying between them. CDR3 amino acids: CATSDPTQAGAYGYTF. CDR3 coding DNA: TGTGCCACCAGTGACCCGACCCAGGCAGGGGCCTATGGCTACACCTTC.

This clonotype was seen a handful of times. This rearrangement joins TRBV12-3 or TRBV12-4 to TRBJ1-5; no firm D call. Trimming took off 3 bases at V and 7 bases at J, with 10 bases between the two ends. The CDR3 runs 13 residues. The CDR3 here is CASSLVGRQPQHF. The CDR3 region has the DNA TGTGCCAGCAGTTTGGTGGGTAGGCAGCCCCAGCATTTT.

The rearrangement joins TRBV5-1 to TRBJ2-1; D is perhaps TRBD2 (5 bases). V dropped 6 bases and J dropped 3 bases, with 13 bases sitting between them. The CDR3 is 14 residues long. The germline gives CDR1 SGHRS, CDR2 YFSETQ. CDR3 in DNA: TGCGCCAGCACTCTAGCTTCGGGCTACAATGAGCAGTTCTTC. It is translated as CASTLASGYNEQFF.

This clonotype has ten or more counts. The chain is built from TRBV12-3 or TRBV12-4 and TRBJ1-5, with unresolved D. This CDR3 has 12 amino acids. The V end lost 4 bases, the J end lost 7 bases, and 8 bases lay between the germline ends. CDR3 residues: CASSSRQQPQHF. The CDR3 bases are TGTGCCAGCAGTTCGAGGCAGCAGCCCCAGCATTTT.

The V gene is TRBV5-1, the J gene TRBJ2-3; tentatively, D is TRBD2 (6 bases). Germline V lookup: CDR1 SGHRS, CDR2 YFSETQ. This CDR3 spans 14 amino acids. The V end was cut by 4 bases, the J end by 1 base, with 10 bases between. In nucleotides, the CDR3 is TGCGCCAGCAGCGCGGGACGGGGCACAGATACGCAGTATTTT. Amino acids: CASSAGRGTDTQYF.

The CDR3 DNA follows: TGTGCCATCAGAGAAGCCGGGACAGGGAAGAACGGGGAGCTGTTTTTT. Its translation is CAIREAGTGKNGELFF. The chain links TRBV10-3 to TRBJ2-2; 9 nucleotides line up with TRBD1. The germline gives CDR1 ENHRY, CDR2 SYGVKD. The CDR3 runs 16 residues. The trim removed 6 bases at V and 7 bases at J, leaving 12 bases unmatched.

Only a few counts were recorded for this clonotype. DNA of the CDR3: TGTGCCAGCTCACCACCTCTGAACTACGAGCAGTACTTC. This translates into CASSPPLNYEQYF. This sequence joins TRBV18 and TRBJ2-7; D is uncertain. V was cut by 0 bases and J by 3 bases, with 6 bases left in between. The germline gives CDR1 KGHSH, CDR2 LQKENI. This CDR3 has 13 amino acids.

This chain uses TRBV4-1 with TRBJ2-5; 8 nucleotides line up with TRBD2. V shed 3 bases and J 4 bases; nucleotides not matched to a gene: 10. Germline CDR1 and CDR2: MGHRA and YSYEKL. The length of the CDR3 is 16 residues. The CDR3 sequence is CASSHRGTRVGETQYF. The CDR3 bases are TGCGCCAGCAGCCACCGAGGGACTAGAGTAGGAGAGACCCAGTACTTC.

The V gene is TRBV20-1, the J gene TRBJ2-2; TRBD2 might be the D (6 bases). The CDR3 has 14 amino acids. Germline assignment: CDR1 DFQATT and CDR2 SNEGSKA (reference sequence). In DNA, the CDR3 is TGCAGCACTCTCCTCGCCTCCGGGGGCGGGGAGCTGTTTTTT. Its protein is CSTLLASGGGELFF.

The rearrangement uses TRBV9 and TRBJ2-3; a possible D gene is TRBD2 (6 bases). Germline V gene lookup returns CDR1 SGDLS and CDR2 YYNGEE. Trimming cost V 0 bases and J 2 bases, with 10 bases left between them. The CDR3 sequence is 15 residues long. CDR3 DNA: TGTGCCAGCAGCGTAGGTAGGACTATCACAGATACGCAGTATTTT. It yields the protein CASSVGRTITDTQYF.